The 26 T cell receptor beta chains below come from one sample, sequenced in a study of shared T cell receptors in the human thymus. Libraries were prepared by immunoSEQ multiplex PCR; TCRdb keeps only in-frame clonotypes and omits some of them. This sample has about 660,000 clones, with about 89% found just once. The sample was also reused in another study, on human thymus T cells.

Sequences were obtained from thymocytes. These receptors all stem from a boy under two years old with a congenital heart defect.

This chain uses TRBV15 with TRBJ2-1; 14 bases map to TRBD2. The CDR3 sequence is 21 residues long. The junction had 16 bases not matched to a gene; V was cut back by 6 bases and J by 0 bases. Germline-derived CDR1 and CDR2 are LNHNV and YYDKDF (reference sequence). CDR3 sequence: CATSRKGTSGRLIGSYNEQFF. DNA for the CDR3: TGTGCCACCAGTAGAAAGGGGACTAGCGGGAGACTCATAGGCTCCTACAATGAGCAGTTCTTC.

This chain connects TRBV18 to TRBJ1-2; perhaps TRBD1 as D (6 bases). The CDR3 is 17 residues long. CDR1 and CDR2 from the germline V gene are KGHSH and LQKENI. V gave up 1 base and J gave up 3 bases, with 18 bases separating them. The CDR3 nucleotides read TGTGCCAGCTCACCACTTTTTCAGGGGTTAGGAGACTATGGCTACACCTTC. Translating it yields CASSPLFQGLGDYGYTF.

The gene calls are TRBV9 and TRBJ2-3; 12 bases are a match to TRBD2. J was trimmed by 3 bases and V by 3 bases; bases with no gene match: 11. The CDR3 is 18 amino acids. CDR1 is SGDLS and CDR2 is YYNGEE in the germline V gene. This chain's CDR3 is CASSGGPGLAGLTDTQYF. The CDR3 DNA sequence: TGTGCCAGCAGCGGGGGGCCGGGACTAGCGGGCCTGACAGATACGCAGTATTTT.

This clone was found a few times. The chain couples TRBV2 to TRBJ2-7; possibly TRBD1 for D (6 bases). Germline lookup yields CDR1 SNHLY and CDR2 FYNNEI. The CDR3 consists of 12 residues. Trimming pared 10 bases from V and 6 bases from J, leaving 16 bases between. As DNA, the CDR3 is TGTGCCACTGGGGGCACTAAAGCCGAGCAGTACTTC. Protein sequence: CATGGTKAEQYF.

This clone has a single count. V is TRBV19 and J is TRBJ1-1; D gene unclear. Germline CDR1 and CDR2: LNHDA and SQIVND (reference sequence). Trimming took 7 bases from V and 0 from J, leaving 9 bases between them. The CDR3 is made up of 13 amino acids. The CDR3 loop reads CASTPVMNTEAFF. CDR3 DNA sequence: TGTGCCAGTACCCCGGTCATGAACACTGAAGCTTTCTTT.

The chain is built from TRBV2 and TRBJ2-7, with a possible D match to TRBD1 (6 bases). Germline V CDR1 and CDR2: SNHLY, FYNNEI. Trimming pared 7 bases from V and 3 bases from J, leaving 10 bases between. The CDR3 is 12 residues long. The CDR3 DNA reads as TGTGCCAGCAAGATACAGGGCTACGAGCAGTACTTC. Translated, it gives CASKIQGYEQYF.

The V call is TRBV27, the J call TRBJ2-7; D remains unclear. The CDR3 is made up of 15 amino acids. V was shortened by 3 bases and J by 6 bases, with 18 bases between the two germline ends. Per germline, CDR1 MNHEY and CDR2 SMNVEV (reference sequence). The CDR3 sequence is CASSLSRALPVEQYF. In DNA, the CDR3 is TGTGCCAGCAGTTTGTCACGAGCACTACCCGTCGAGCAGTACTTC.

V usage is TRBV6-5 and J usage is TRBJ2-7; D unresolved. This CDR3 spans 14 amino acids. V gave up 8 bases and J gave up 0 bases, with 14 bases separating them. Germline V gene sequence: CDR1 MNHEY, CDR2 SVGAGI. The CDR3 DNA sequence: TGTGCCAGCTCTGAGACTCCCAGCTCCTACGAGCAGTACTTC. It yields the protein CASSETPSSYEQYF.

This clone appeared once. The gene calls are TRBV18 and TRBJ2-7; unclear D gene. Germline V gene lookup returns CDR1 KGHSH and CDR2 LQKENI. V lost 1 base to trimming and J lost 4 bases, with 20 bases between them. The CDR3 has 17 amino acids. CDR3: CASSPRGWPTFHYEQYF. As DNA, the CDR3 is TGTGCCAGCTCACCACGCGGCTGGCCGACCTTCCATTACGAGCAGTACTTC.

The rearrangement uses TRBV10-2 and TRBJ2-7; 7 positions match TRBD2. Trimming at V came to 4 bases and at J to 3 bases, leaving 6 bases not matched to a gene. The CDR3 runs 14 residues. The germline V gene has CDR1 WSHSY and CDR2 SAAADI. The CDR3 here is CASSVLAGSYEQYF. Here the CDR3 DNA reads TGCGCCAGCAGTGTATTAGCGGGTAGCTACGAGCAGTACTTC.

The count of this clone is one. J is TRBJ2-3 and V is TRBV10-1, with 11 bases aligning to TRBD2. CDR3 length: 15 residues. Germline trimming cut 5 bases from V and 3 bases from J; bases unmatched to any gene: 4. Germline V gene lookup returns CDR1 WNHNN and CDR2 SYGVQD (reference sequence). Here the CDR3 DNA reads TGCGCCAGCAGTACTAGCGGGAGTCAAACAGATACGCAGTATTTT. Translation gives CASSTSGSQTDTQYF.

The chain employs TRBV10-3 and TRBJ2-5; 11 bases are shared with TRBD2. Losses at the gene ends were 10 bases for V and 5 bases for J; bases not matched to a gene: 15. Germline V gene data show CDR1 as ENHRY and CDR2 as SYGVKD. This CDR3 region has 16 residues. CDR3 sequence (DNA): TGTGCCACCGAGGGGTCGGTAGCGGGGGGGCTGGAGACCCAGTACTTC. Its translation: CATEGSVAGGLETQYF.

The V call is TRBV6-5, the J call TRBJ1-2; 7 nucleotides match TRBD1. Germline values: CDR1 MNHEY, CDR2 SVGAGI. V lost 6 bases and J lost 4; bases outside the gene matches: 8. This CDR3 has 14 residues. The CDR3 loop reads CASSSDRALYGYTF. CDR3 nucleotides: TGTGCCAGCAGCTCAGACAGGGCCCTCTATGGCTACACCTTC.

The CDR3 DNA follows: TGTGCCAGCACTGGCGGGGGGGCCACAGATACGCAGTATTTT. This encodes CASTGGGATDTQYF. J is TRBJ2-3 and V is TRBV27; 9 bases map to TRBD2. After removal of 7 bases from V and 2 bases from J, the junction contained 4 bases not matched to a gene. The CDR3 is made up of 14 amino acids. CDR1 is MNHEY, CDR2 SMNVEV, per germline (reference sequence).

The chain combines TRBV28 with TRBJ1-1; no definite D call. Germline values: CDR1 MDHEN, CDR2 SYDVKM. The CDR3 loop spans 15 amino acids. Trimming took 1 base from V and 0 from J, leaving 9 bases between them. The CDR3 DNA follows: TGTGCCAGCAGTTTATCAAGAGGGATGAACACTGAAGCTTTCTTT. The encoded protein is CASSLSRGMNTEAFF.

The chain combines TRBV6-4 with TRBJ1-2; 8 bases match TRBD1. Germline CDR1 and CDR2: MRHNA and SNTAGT. V lost 11 bases to trimming and J lost 4 bases; unmatched junction nucleotides: 18. This CDR3 is built from 16 residues. The CDR3 region is CASRGQEPRGTYGYTF. Written as DNA, the CDR3 is TGTGCCTCAAGGGGACAGGAGCCCAGAGGGACCTATGGCTACACCTTC.

This clone was seen just once. J is TRBJ2-7 and V is TRBV12-5, with a tentative D call TRBD1 (6 bases). This CDR3 is 16 amino acids long. CDR1 is LGHNT, CDR2 FRNRAP, per germline. Between the trimmed V and J ends, which lost 6 bases and 1 base, there was a span of 19 bases. The DNA for the CDR3 is TGTGCTAGTGGAAAACCCTCGGGGCAGGGGTCCTACGAGCAGTACTTC. Residues: CASGKPSGQGSYEQYF.

The chain employs TRBV20-1 and TRBJ2-1, with 7 bases identical to TRBD1. Trimming took 5 bases from V and 7 from J; bases not matched to a gene: 2. CDR1 is DFQATT, CDR2 SNEGSKA, per germline (reference sequence). This CDR3 spans 11 amino acids. CDR3: CSAQQGNEQFF. The DNA of the CDR3 is TGCAGTGCTCAACAGGGGAATGAGCAGTTCTTC.

This clone was seen a few times. The chain links TRBV6-6 to TRBJ1-4; possibly TRBD1 for D (6 bases). The CDR3 runs to 14 residues. From germline, CDR1 is MNHNY and CDR2 SVGAGI (reference sequence). The germline V and J ends were trimmed by 6 bases and 6 bases, with 14 bases remaining between them. The CDR3 sequence is CASRGQTADEKLFF. CDR3 DNA: TGTGCCAGCAGAGGACAGACGGCTGATGAAAAACTGTTTTTT.

This clone has only one observation. This chain uses TRBV27 with TRBJ2-1, with D possibly TRBD1 on 6 matching bases. This CDR3 is 14 amino acids long. Trimming cost V 5 bases and J 12 bases, with 20 bases left between them. Germline loops: CDR1 MNHEY, CDR2 SMNVEV (reference sequence). CDR3 in amino acids: CASSGGAYGQRQFF. The CDR3 region has the DNA TGTGCCAGCAGTGGGGGCGCATATGGGCAGCGGCAGTTCTTC.

V is TRBV5-1 and J is TRBJ1-2; D call uncertain. Germline CDR1 is SGHRS and CDR2 is YFSETQ. Trimming stripped 0 bases from V and 2 bases from J, with 5 bases between. The CDR3 runs 13 residues. The CDR3 region has the DNA TGCGCCAGCAGCTTGGCGGAGAACTATGGCTACACCTTC. Translated, it gives CASSLAENYGYTF. The full variable domain, its missing parts supplied by reference TRBV5-1 and TRBJ1-2, is KAGVTQTPRYLIKTRGQQVTLSCSPISGHRSVSWYQQTPGQGLQFLFEYFSETQRNKGNFPGRFSGRQFSNSRSEMNVSTLELGDSALYLCASSLAENYGYTFGSGTRLTVV.

The chain links TRBV5-1 to TRBJ2-5; 7 nucleotides align to TRBD1. The CDR3 covers 15 residues. Germline loops: CDR1 SGHRS, CDR2 YFSETQ. V dropped 4 bases and J dropped 3; count of bases not matched to a gene: 9. The CDR3 DNA is TGCGCCAGCAGCGGATGGACAGGAAGAAAAGAGACCCAGTACTTC. It is translated as CASSGWTGRKETQYF.

The chain carries TRBV11-2 and TRBJ1-1; TRBD1 agrees at 7 bases. The J segment lost 5 bases and the V segment lost 5 bases, leaving 14 bases of the junction unmatched. The CDR3 spans 16 residues. Germline lookup yields CDR1 SGHAT and CDR2 FQNNGV. This chain's CDR3 is CASSPTMDRHSTEAFF. The CDR3 DNA reads TGTGCCAGCAGCCCTACGATGGACAGGCACTCGACTGAAGCTTTCTTT.

This rearrangement joins TRBV6-1 to TRBJ1-5; TRBD1 aligns across 12 bases. From germline, CDR1 is MNHNS and CDR2 SASEGT. The trim removed 1 base at V and 15 bases at J, leaving 7 bases unmatched. CDR3 length equals 14 residues. The CDR3 here is CASSEGGQGANRHF. In nucleotides, the CDR3 is TGTGCCAGCAGTGAAGGGGGACAGGGGGCGAATCGGCATTTT.

The chain carries TRBV27 and TRBJ2-1, with D hard to call. The V end was cut by 2 bases, the J end by 0 bases, with 11 bases between. Germline V gene data show CDR1 as MNHEY and CDR2 as SMNVEV (reference sequence). This CDR3 has 16 amino acids. The CDR3 sequence: CASSLTARSSYNEQFF. CDR3 sequence (DNA): TGTGCCAGCAGTTTAACTGCCCGTAGCTCCTACAATGAGCAGTTCTTC.

The chain links TRBV4-3 to TRBJ1-3, with D tentatively TRBD1 (6 bases). The CDR3 consists of 21 residues. Deletions cut 4 bases from V and 0 bases from J, with 28 bases between. The germline gives CDR1 LGHNA, CDR2 YSLEER. The CDR3 nucleotides read TGCGCCAGCAGCCTGGCGGAGACCGGGACAAAAAAGGGGAACTCTGGAAACACCATATATTTT. Translating gives CASSLAETGTKKGNSGNTIYF.